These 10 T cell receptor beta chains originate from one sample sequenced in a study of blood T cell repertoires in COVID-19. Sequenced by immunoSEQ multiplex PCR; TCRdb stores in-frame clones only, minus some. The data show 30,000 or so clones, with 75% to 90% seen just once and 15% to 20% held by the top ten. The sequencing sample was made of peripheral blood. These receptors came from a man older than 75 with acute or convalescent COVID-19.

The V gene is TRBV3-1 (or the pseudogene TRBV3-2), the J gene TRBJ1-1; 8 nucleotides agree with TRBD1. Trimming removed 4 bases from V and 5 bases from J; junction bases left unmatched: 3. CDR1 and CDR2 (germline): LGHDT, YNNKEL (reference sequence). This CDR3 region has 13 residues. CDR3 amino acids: CASSLTGGTEAFF. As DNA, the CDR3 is TGTGCCAGCAGCCTAACAGGGGGGACTGAAGCTTTCTTT.

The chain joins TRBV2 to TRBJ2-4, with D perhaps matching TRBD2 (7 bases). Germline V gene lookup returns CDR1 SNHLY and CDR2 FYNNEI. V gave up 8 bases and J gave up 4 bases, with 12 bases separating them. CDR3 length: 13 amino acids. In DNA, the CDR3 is TGTGCCAGCCACAGGGAGGGGAAAAACATTCAGTACTTC. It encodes CASHREGKNIQYF.

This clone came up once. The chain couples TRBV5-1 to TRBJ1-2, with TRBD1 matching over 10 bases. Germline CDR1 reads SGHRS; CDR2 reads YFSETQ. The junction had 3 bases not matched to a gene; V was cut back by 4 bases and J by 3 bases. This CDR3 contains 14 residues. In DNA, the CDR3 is TGCGCCAGCAGCAAAGGACAGGGGGACTATGGCTACACCTTC. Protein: CASSKGQGDYGYTF. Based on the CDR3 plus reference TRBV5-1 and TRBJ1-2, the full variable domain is KAGVTQTPRYLIKTRGQQVTLSCSPISGHRSVSWYQQTPGQGLQFLFEYFSETQRNKGNFPGRFSGRQFSNSRSEMNVSTLELGDSALYLCASSKGQGDYGYTFGSGTRLTVV.

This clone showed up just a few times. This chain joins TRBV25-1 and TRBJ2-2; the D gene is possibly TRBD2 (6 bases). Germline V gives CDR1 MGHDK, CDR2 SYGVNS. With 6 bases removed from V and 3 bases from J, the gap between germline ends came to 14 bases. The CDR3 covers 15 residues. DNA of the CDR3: TGTGCCAGCAGGGCGGGACTGAGGGACACCGGGGAGCTGTTTTTT. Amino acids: CASRAGLRDTGELFF.

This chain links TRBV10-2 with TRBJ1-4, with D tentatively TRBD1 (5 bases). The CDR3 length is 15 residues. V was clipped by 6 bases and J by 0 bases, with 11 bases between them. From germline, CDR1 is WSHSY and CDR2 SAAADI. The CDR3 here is CASRKTTATNEKLFF. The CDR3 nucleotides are TGCGCCAGCAGGAAGACGACAGCAACTAATGAAAAACTGTTTTTT.

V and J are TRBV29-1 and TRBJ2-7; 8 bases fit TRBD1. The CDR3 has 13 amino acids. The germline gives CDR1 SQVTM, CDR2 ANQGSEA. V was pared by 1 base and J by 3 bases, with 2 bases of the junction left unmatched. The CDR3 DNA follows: TGCAGCGTTGAAGGGACAGGGATCTACGAGCAGTACTTC. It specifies CSVEGTGIYEQYF.

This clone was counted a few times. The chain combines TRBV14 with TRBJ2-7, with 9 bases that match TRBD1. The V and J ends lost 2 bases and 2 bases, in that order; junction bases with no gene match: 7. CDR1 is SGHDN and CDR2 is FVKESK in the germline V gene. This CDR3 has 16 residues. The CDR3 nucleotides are TGTGCCAGCAGCCAAACACAGGGGGCCCAAGCCTACGAGCAGTACTTC. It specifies CASSQTQGAQAYEQYF.

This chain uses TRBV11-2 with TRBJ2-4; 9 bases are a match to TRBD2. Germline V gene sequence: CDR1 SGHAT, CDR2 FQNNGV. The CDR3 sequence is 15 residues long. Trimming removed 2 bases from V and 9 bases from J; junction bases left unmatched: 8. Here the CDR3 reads CASSLSIAGDSIQYF. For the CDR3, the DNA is TGTGCCAGCAGCTTAAGTATAGCGGGGGATAGCATTCAGTACTTC.

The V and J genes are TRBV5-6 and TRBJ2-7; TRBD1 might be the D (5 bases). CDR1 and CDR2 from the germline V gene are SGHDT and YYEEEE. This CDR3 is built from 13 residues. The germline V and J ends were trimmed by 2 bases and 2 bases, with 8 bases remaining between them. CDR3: CASSFGRAYEQYF. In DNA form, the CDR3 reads TGTGCCAGCAGCTTTGGCAGGGCCTACGAGCAGTACTTC.

As DNA, the CDR3 is TGTGCCAGCAGCTTGTTCGGCGGTAGCACCTACAATGAGCAGTTCTTC. Amino acid sequence: CASSLFGGSTYNEQFF. The rearrangement joins TRBV5-6 to TRBJ2-1; no clear D gene. The CDR3 contains 16 residues. The V gene lost 1 base and the J gene lost 2 bases, with 13 bases spanning the gap. From germline, CDR1 is SGHDT and CDR2 YYEEEE. Together with reference TRBV5-6 and TRBJ2-1, the CDR3 gives the full variable domain: DAGVTQSPTHLIKTRGQQVTLRCSPKSGHDTVSWYQQALGQGPQFIFQYYEEEERQRGNFPDRFSGHQFPNYSSELNVNALLLGDSALYLCASSLFGGSTYNEQFFGPGTRLTVL.